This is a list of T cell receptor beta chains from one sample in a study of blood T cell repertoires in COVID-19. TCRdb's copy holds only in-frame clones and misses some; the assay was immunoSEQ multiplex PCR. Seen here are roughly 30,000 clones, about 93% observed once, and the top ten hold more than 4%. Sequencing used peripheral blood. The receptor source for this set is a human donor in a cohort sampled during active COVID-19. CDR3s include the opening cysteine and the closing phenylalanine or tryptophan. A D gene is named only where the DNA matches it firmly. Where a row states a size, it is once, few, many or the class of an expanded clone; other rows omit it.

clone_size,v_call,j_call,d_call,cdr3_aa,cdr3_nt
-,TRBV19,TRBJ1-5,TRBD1,CATQTGAWSNQPQHF,TGTGCCACCCAAACAGGGGCTTGGAGCAATCAGCCCCAGCATTTT
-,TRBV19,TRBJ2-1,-,CASRARGGSYNEQFF,TGTGCCAGTAGGGCCCGTGGCGGCTCCTACAATGAGCAGTTCTTC
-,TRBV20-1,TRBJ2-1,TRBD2,CSASIRLAGRSYNEQFF,TGCAGTGCTAGTATTAGACTAGCGGGGCGGTCCTACAATGAGCAGTTCTTC
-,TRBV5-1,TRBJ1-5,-,CASAADSNQPQHF,TGCGCCTCCGCGGCTGATAGCAATCAGCCCCAGCATTTT
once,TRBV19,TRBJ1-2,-,CASSLMRDYGYTF,TGTGCCAGTAGTTTAATGAGGGACTATGGCTACACCTTC
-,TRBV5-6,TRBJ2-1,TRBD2,CASSYTSGGWNEQFF,TGTGCCAGCAGCTACACTAGCGGGGGGTGGAATGAGCAGTTCTTC
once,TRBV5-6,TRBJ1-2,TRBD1,CASNVPGQGFNSYGYTF,TGTGCCAGCAACGTCCCGGGACAGGGTTTCAACTCCTATGGCTACACCTTC
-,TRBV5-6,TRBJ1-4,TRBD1,CASSFGTDNEKLFF,TGTGCCAGCAGCTTTGGGACAGATAATGAAAAACTGTTTTTT
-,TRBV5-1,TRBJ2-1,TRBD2,CASSPPASGGLNEQFF,TGCGCCAGCAGCCCGCCCGCCAGCGGGGGGTTAAATGAGCAGTTCTTC
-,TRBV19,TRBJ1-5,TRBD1,CASSVPGTGLEPQHF,TGTGCCAGTAGTGTTCCCGGGACAGGGCTTGAGCCCCAGCATTTT
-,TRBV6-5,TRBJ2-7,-,CASSRGGDEQYF,TGTGCCAGCAGCCGAGGGGGGGACGAGCAGTACTTC
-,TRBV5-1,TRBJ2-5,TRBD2,CASSLEASGGSETQYF,TGCGCCAGCAGCTTGGAGGCTAGCGGGGGGAGTGAGACCCAGTACTTC
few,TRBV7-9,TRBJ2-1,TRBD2,CASSLGLADNEQFF,TGTGCCAGCAGCTTAGGGCTAGCGGACAATGAGCAGTTCTTC
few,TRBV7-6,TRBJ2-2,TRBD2,CASSYGLAGNTGELFF,TGTGCCAGCAGCTACGGACTAGCGGGGAACACCGGGGAGCTGTTTTTT
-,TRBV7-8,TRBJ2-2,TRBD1,CASSFTNRGDTGELFF,TGTGCCAGCAGCTTTACGAACAGGGGAGACACCGGGGAGCTGTTTTTT
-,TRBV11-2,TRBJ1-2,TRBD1,CASSSRQGGYYTF,TGTGCCAGCAGCTCCCGACAGGGAGGTTACTACACCTTC
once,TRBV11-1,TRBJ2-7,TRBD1,CASSFRDRGREQYF,TGTGCCAGCAGCTTTCGGGACAGGGGGCGCGAGCAGTACTTC
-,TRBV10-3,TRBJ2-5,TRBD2,CAISLGTTKETQYF,TGTGCCATCAGCCTAGGGACTACCAAAGAGACCCAGTACTTC
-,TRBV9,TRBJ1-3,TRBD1,CASSVTGGGGNTIYF,TGTGCCAGCAGCGTAACAGGGGGAGGTGGAAACACCATATATTTT
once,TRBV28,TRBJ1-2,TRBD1,CASTIRQGNGLGYGYTF,TGTGCCAGCACCATCAGACAGGGGAATGGGTTGGGGTATGGCTACACCTTC
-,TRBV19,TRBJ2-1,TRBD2,CASSLSGFSYNEQFF,TGTGCCAGTAGTCTTAGCGGGTTCTCCTACAATGAGCAGTTCTTC
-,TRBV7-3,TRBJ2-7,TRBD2,CASSLGLAEFYEQYF,TGTGCCAGCAGCCTGGGACTAGCGGAGTTCTACGAGCAGTACTTC
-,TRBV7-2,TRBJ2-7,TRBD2,CASSQAAGDIYEQYF,TGTGCCAGCAGCCAGGCTGCGGGGGATATCTACGAGCAGTACTTC
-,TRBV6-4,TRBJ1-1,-,CASSPEGGVTEAFF,TGTGCCAGCAGTCCGGAGGGTGGGGTCACTGAAGCTTTCTTT
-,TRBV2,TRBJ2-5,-,CASSSESETQYF,TGTGCCAGCAGTAGCGAGTCAGAGACCCAGTACTTC
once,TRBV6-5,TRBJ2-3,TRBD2,CASIPLGLTTDTQYF,TGTGCCAGCATCCCGTTGGGACTAACCACAGATACGCAGTATTTT
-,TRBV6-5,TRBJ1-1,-,CASAGGRGNTEAFF,TGTGCCAGCGCGGGCGGGAGGGGGAACACTGAAGCTTTCTTT
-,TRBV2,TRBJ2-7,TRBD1,CASSLAGGSIYEQYF,TGTGCCAGCAGTTTGGCAGGGGGCTCAATCTACGAGCAGTACTTC
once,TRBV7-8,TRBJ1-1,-,CASSLLSGLAEAFF,TGTGCCAGCAGCTTATTGTCAGGGTTGGCGGAAGCTTTCTTT
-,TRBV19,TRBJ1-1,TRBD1,CASSKTGGFSEAFF,TGTGCCAGTAGTAAGACAGGGGGCTTTTCTGAAGCTTTCTTT
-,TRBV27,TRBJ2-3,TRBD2,CASSLLAGVPSTDTQYF,TGTGCCAGCAGTTTACTAGCGGGAGTCCCTAGCACAGATACGCAGTATTTT
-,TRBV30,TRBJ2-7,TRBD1,CAWSPATGGWYGYEQYF,TGTGCCTGGAGTCCGGCCACAGGGGGCTGGTACGGATACGAGCAGTACTTC
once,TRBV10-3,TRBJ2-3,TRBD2,CAISESSREGTDTQYF,TGTGCCATCAGTGAGTCGTCGCGGGAGGGCACAGATACGCAGTATTTT
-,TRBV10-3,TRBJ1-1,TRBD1,CAISDRHRGGTEAFF,TGTGCCATCAGTGACAGGCACAGGGGAGGAACTGAAGCTTTCTTT
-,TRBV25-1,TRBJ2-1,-,CASSRGRYNEQFF,TGTGCCAGCAGTAGGGGCCGGTACAATGAGCAGTTCTTC